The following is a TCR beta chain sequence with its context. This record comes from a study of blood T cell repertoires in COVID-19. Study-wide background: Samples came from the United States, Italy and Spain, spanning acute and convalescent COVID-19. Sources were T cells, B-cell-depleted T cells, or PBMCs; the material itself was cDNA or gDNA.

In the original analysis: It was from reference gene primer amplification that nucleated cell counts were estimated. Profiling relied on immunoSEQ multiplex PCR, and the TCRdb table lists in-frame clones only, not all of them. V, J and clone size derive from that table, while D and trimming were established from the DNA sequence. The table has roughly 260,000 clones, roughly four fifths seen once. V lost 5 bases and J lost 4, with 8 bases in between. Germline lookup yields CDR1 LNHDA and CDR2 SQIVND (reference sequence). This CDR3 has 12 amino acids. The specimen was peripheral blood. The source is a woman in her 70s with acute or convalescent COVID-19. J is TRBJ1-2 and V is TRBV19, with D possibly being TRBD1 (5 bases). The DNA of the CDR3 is TGTGCCAGTAGTTACGACAGCTATGGCTACACCTTC. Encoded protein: CASSYDSYGYTF.